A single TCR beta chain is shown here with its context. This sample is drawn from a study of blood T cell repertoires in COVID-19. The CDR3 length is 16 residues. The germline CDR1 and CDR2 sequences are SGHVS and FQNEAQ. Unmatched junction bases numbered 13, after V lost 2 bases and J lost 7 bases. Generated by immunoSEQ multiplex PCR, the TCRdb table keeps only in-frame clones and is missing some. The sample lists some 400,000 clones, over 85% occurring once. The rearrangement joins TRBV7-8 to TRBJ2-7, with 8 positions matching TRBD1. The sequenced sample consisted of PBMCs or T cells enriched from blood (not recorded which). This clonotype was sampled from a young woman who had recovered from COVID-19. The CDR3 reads CASSLRPQGAIKEQYF. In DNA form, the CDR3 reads TGTGCCAGCAGCTTACGTCCCCAGGGGGCCATTAAAGAGCAGTACTTC.